Sequencing of this TCR beta chain was carried out in a study of T-cell memory formation after mild COVID-19 (dated by TCRdb to the early 2020s). At the level of the whole study: TCR sequence clusters from the two donors were largely donor specific. In a couple of donors, T-cell clones that expanded and contracted after mild COVID-19 were tracked by sequencing TCRalpha and TCRbeta repertoires over time. Two young, previously healthy adult volunteers made up the cohort, one male and one female. Here is what the overall study found, with its caveats: SARS-CoV-2 specificity of the second-wave clones peaking on day 37 was not confirmed. The detection of some responding clones in pre-infection memory suggests that pre-existing cross-reactive memory T cells joined the SARS-CoV-2 response. Contracting CD4+ clones were found mainly in CM and EM memory subsets, while CD8+ clones were enriched in EMRA. Balanced CD4/CD8 phenotypes were observed for clones contracting from day 15 to 85, whereas a bias towards CD4+ was observed for a second wave of clones expanding from day 15 to 37. Only a couple of mild cases were covered by the study, and larger cohorts that include severe cases with pre-infection samples were considered necessary.

Ficoll-Paque density gradient centrifugation was used to isolate PBMCs. Sequenced using an Illumina NovaSeq 6000. TCRalpha and TCRbeta cDNA libraries were constructed by 5'RACE with constant-segment primers, with sample barcodes and unique molecular identifiers being introduced. Trizol reagent was used to extract RNA from every sample. Amplification of the libraries took two PCR steps, and the second step added a second sample barcode plus Illumina TruSeq adapters. Sequencing of libraries was performed on an Illumina NovaSeq with 2 x 150 bp paired-end reads. Turning to the authors' computational methods: Reads were demultiplexed and collapsed into UMI-guided consensus sequences with migec v1.2.7. Using mixcr v2.1.11, UMI consensuses were aligned to TRA and TRB V and J templates and then assembled into clonotypes. A clonotype was counted as expanded or contracted only if both edgeR and NoisET called the change significant, with noise models trained on biological replicates. For edgeR calls, the cutoffs were a false discovery rate-adjusted p below 0.01 and a log2 fold-change threshold of 1. As an exploratory analysis of dynamics, PCA with hierarchical clustering was applied to max-normalized trajectories of the 1000 most abundant clonotypes. Each responding clone was given a CD4 or CD8 phenotype based on the CD4+ and CD8+ repertoires, which had been sequenced separately. TCRdb redid the processing of the public reads, applying fastp at Q25 and MiXCR, and retained in-frame beta chains. Each record represents a unique CDR3 protein, reported with the most common genes and DNA among its rows. These V and J calls rely on TCRdb rather than the paper's analysis. The sample profile shows approximately 300,000 distinct CDR3 sequences; approximately 16% of them were found once. About a fifth of the sample goes to the ten largest clones.

Worth noting for this clonotype: What antigen it recognizes has not been identified. Base qualities are not at hand, and no much larger clone is one base apart.

This receptor was obtained from a man aged 18 to 30 who had mild COVID-19 (a few samples of this study predate the infection). The sample titles of this study are shuffled in the database, so cell type and time point are left out; the donor was told from shared clones. The sequenced sample consisted of PBMCs or a T cell subset sorted from them (not recorded which).

In nucleotides, the sequence is TGCGCCAGCAGCCAAGCCGGGGACAGGGTTCCAGATACGCAGTATTTT. It translates as CASSQAGDRVPDTQYF. The chain is made from TRBV4-1 and TRBJ2-3; the central 9 bases match TRBD1. From its cysteine to its phenylalanine, the CDR3 spans 16 amino acids. Only the CDR3 DNA is retained, 48 bases long and in frame from the first base. Relative to germline, V is missing 1 base and J is missing 4 bases, with 6 bases of the junction outside any gene match. The germline V gene yields MGHRA for CDR1 and YSYEKL for CDR2.